This T cell receptor (beta chain) was obtained from a study of shared clonotypes between healthy human individuals. Clones were sequenced by immunoSEQ multiplex PCR, and TCRdb holds only the in-frame ones, with some missing. This table has 2 million to 2.5 million clones, approximately 90% appearing once. Trimming took 2 bases from V and 2 from J, leaving 13 bases between them. This CDR3 is built from 16 residues. CDR1 is LNHDA and CDR2 is SQIVND in the germline V gene (reference sequence). The sample comprised naive CD4+ T cells from PBMCs. Described subset: CD45RA+ positively selected. The genes are TRBV19 and TRBJ1-5, with D possibly matching TRBD1 (5 bases). The clonotype comes from a man younger than 35 in good health. Some clones in this sample may be carry-over from other donors' samples. The CDR3 coding sequence is TGTGCCAGTAGTATACCCTCCGGCAGGGGCAATCAGCCCCAGCATTTT. This sequence encodes CASSIPSGRGNQPQHF.